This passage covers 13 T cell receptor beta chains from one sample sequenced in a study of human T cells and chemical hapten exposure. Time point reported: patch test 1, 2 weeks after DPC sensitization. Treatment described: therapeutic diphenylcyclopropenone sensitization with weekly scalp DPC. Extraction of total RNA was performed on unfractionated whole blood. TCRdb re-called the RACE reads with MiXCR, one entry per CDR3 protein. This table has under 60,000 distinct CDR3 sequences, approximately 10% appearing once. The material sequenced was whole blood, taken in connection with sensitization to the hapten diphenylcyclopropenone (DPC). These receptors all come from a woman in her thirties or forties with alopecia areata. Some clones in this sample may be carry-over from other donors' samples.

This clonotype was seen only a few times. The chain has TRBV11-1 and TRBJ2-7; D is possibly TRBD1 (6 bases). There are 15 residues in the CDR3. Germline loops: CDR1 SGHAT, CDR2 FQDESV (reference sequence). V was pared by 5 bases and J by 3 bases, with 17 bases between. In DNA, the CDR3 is TGTGCCAGCAGCCTACATGGACAGACTAACTACGAGCAGTACTTC. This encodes CASSLHGQTNYEQYF.

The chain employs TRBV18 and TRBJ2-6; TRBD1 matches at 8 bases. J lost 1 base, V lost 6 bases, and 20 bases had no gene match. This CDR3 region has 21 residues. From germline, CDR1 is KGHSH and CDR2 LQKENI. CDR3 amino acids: CASSLLGVQGASRSGANVLTF. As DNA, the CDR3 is TGTGCCAGCTCCCTCCTCGGGGTCCAGGGGGCTTCTCGTTCTGGGGCCAACGTCCTGACTTTC.

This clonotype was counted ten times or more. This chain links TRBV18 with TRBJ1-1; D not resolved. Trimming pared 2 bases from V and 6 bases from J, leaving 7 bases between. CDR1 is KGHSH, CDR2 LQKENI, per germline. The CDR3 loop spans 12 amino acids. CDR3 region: CASSPKGPEAFF. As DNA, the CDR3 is TGTGCCAGCTCACCAAAGGGTCCTGAAGCTTTCTTT. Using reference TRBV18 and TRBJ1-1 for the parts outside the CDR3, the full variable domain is NAGVMQNPRHLVRRRGQEARLRCSPMKGHSHVYWYRQLPEEGLKFMVYLQKENIIDESGMPKERFSAEFPKEGPSILRIQQVVRGDSAAYFCASSPKGPEAFFGQGTRLTVV.

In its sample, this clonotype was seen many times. The DNA of the CDR3 is TGCAGTGCTAATTGGAGAGCGCCCAGCTCCTACAATGAGCAGTTCTTC. This sequence encodes CSANWRAPSSYNEQFF. The chain combines TRBV20-1 with TRBJ2-1; D is uncertain. Looked up from germline, CDR1 is DFQATT and CDR2 is SNEGSKA (reference sequence). This CDR3 region has 16 residues. The germline V and J ends were trimmed by 4 bases and 0 bases, with 16 bases remaining between them.

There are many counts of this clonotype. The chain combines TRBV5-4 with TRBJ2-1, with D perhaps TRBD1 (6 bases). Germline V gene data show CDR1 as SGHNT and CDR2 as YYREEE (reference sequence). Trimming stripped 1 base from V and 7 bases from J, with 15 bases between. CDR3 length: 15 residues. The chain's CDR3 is CASSLTAAGENEQFF. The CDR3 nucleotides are TGTGCCAGCAGCTTGACCGCTGCAGGGGAGAATGAGCAGTTCTTC.

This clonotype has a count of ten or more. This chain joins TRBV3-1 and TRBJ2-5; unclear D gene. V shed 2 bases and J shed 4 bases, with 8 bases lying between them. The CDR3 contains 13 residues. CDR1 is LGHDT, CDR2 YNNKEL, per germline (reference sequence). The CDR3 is CASSQWDRETQYF. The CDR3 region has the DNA TGTGCCAGCAGCCAATGGGATAGAGAGACCCAGTACTTC.

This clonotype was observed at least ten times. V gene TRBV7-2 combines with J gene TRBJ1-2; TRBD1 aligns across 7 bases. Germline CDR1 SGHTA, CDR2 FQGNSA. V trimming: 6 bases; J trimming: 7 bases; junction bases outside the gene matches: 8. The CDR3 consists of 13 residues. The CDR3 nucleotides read TGTGCCAGCAGTCCCCGGACAGGCGGTGGCTACACCTTC. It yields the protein CASSPRTGGGYTF.

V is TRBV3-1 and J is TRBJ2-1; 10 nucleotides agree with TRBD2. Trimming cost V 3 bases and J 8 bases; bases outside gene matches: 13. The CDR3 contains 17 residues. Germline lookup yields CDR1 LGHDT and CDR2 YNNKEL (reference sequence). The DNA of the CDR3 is TGTGCCAGCAGCCATTTCTCGGGGCTAGCGGGGGCGGATGAGCAGTTCTTC. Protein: CASSHFSGLAGADEQFF.

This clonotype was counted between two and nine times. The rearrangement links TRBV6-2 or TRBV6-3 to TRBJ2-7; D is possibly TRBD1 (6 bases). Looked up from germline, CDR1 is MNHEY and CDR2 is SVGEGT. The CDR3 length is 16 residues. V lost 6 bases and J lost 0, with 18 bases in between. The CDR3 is CASRGQPSLSSYEQYF. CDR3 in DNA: TGTGCCAGCAGAGGACAGCCAAGCCTTAGCTCCTACGAGCAGTACTTC.

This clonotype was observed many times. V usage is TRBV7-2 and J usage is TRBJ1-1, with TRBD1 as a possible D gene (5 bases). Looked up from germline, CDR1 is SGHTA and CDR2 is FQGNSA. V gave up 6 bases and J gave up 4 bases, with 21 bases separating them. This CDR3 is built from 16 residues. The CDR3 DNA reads TGTGCCAGCAGACACCGGACATCAACAAGGGGCACTGAAGCTTTCTTT. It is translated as CASRHRTSTRGTEAFF.

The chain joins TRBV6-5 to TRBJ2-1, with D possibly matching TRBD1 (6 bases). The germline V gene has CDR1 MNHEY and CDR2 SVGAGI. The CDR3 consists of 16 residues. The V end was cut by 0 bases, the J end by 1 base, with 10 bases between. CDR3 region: CASSYSRQGSYNEQFF. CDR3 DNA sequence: TGTGCCAGCAGTTACTCCCGGCAGGGGTCCTACAATGAGCAGTTCTTC.

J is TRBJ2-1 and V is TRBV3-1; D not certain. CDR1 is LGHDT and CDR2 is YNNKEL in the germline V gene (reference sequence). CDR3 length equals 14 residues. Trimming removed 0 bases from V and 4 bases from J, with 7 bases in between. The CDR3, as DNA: TGTGCCAGCAGCCAAGATTCGGATTACAATGAGCAGTTCTTC. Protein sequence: CASSQDSDYNEQFF.

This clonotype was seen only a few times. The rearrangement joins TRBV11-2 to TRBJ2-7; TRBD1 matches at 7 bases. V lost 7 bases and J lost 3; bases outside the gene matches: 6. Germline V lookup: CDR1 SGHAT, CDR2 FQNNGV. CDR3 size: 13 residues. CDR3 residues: CASNRDRDYEQYF. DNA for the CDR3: TGTGCCAGCAACCGGGACAGAGACTACGAGCAGTACTTC.